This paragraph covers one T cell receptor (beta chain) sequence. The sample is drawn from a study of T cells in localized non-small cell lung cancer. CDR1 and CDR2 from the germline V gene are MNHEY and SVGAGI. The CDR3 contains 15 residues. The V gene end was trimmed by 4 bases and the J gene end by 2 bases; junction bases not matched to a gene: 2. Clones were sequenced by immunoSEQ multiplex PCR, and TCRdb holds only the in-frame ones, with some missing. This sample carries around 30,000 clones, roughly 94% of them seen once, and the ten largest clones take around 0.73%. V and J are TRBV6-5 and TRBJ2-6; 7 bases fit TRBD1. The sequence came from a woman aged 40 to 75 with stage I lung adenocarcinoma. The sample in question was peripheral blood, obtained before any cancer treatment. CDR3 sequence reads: CASSLGQPGANVLTF. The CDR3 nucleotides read TGTGCCAGCAGTTTGGGACAGCCTGGGGCCAACGTCCTGACTTTC.